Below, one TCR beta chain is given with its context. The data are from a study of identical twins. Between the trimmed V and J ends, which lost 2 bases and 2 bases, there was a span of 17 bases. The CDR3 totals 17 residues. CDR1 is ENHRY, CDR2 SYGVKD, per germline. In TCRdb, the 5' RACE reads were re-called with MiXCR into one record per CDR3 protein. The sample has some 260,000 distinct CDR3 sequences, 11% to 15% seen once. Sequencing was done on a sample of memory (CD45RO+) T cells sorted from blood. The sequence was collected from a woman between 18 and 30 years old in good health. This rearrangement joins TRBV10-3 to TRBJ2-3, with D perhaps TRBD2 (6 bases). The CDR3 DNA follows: TGTGCCATCAGTGAGGAACCAATAGCGGAACCCACAGATACGCAGTATTTT. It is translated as CAISEEPIAEPTDTQYF.